The present T cell receptor (beta chain) was sequenced within a study of T-cell reconstitution after alpha-beta-depleted transplantation in children. This clonotype appeared a few times. The antigen remains unidentified. Being one base from a much bigger clone, this may be a read error. General study results and limits: At the one-year point after transplant, T-cell counts and TCRbeta diversity were found to come mostly from T cells that had been newly produced. At around two months after transplant, the alpha-beta T cells were reportedly derived from several hundred expanded clones that came from non-depleted graft cells.

This CDR3 comprises 19 residues. The germline CDR1 and CDR2 sequences are ENHRY and SYGVKD. V lost 5 bases, J lost 5 bases, and 19 bases stayed unmatched. Unique molecular identifiers were used in preparing the TCRbeta library. In TCRdb, the PCR reads were re-called with MiXCR into one record per CDR3 protein. This sample carries roughly 200,000 distinct CDR3 sequences, about 11% of them seen once, and the ten largest clones take about 28%. The sequence was obtained from a child less than two years old with acute myeloid leukemia, due to receive a stem cell transplant. The sample here was PBMCs, taken before TCRalphabeta/CD19-depleted stem cell transplant. The rearrangement joins TRBV10-3 to TRBJ2-1, with 9 bases matching TRBD2. Here the CDR3 DNA reads TGTGCCATCAGTATCTCCGTAGCGGGAGCTCCACACATCCACAATGAGCAGTTCTTC. It yields the protein CAISISVAGAPHIHNEQFF.